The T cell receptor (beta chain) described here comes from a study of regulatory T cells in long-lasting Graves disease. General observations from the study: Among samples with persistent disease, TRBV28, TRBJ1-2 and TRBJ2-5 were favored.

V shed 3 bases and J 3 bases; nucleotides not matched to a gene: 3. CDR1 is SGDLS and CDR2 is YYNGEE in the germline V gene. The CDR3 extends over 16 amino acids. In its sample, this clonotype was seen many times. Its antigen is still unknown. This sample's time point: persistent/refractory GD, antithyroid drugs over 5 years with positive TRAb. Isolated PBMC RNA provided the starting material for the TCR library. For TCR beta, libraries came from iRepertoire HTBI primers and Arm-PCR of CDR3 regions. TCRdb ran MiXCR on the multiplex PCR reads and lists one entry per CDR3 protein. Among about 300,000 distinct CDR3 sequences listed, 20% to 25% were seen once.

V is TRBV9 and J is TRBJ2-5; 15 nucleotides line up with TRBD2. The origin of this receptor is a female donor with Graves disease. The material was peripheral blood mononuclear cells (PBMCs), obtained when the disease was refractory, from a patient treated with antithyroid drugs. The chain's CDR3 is CASSEGTSGRKETQYF. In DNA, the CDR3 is TGTGCCAGCAGCGAGGGGACTAGCGGGAGGAAAGAGACCCAGTACTTC.